The present T cell receptor (beta chain) was sequenced within a study of T-cell memory formation after mild COVID-19. Germline CDR1 reads LGHNA; CDR2 reads YSLEER. The CDR3 is 14 amino acids. Between the trimmed V and J ends, which lost 2 bases and 0 bases, there was a span of 6 bases. TCRdb redid the calling of the 5' RACE reads with MiXCR, one entry per CDR3 protein. The sample holds over 250,000 distinct CDR3 sequences, around 15% seen once. The chain has TRBV4-3 and TRBJ2-3; no definite D call. The receptor was derived from a young man who had mild COVID-19 (a few samples of this study predate the infection). Cell type and time point are not known. The specimen was PBMCs or a T cell subset sorted from them (not recorded which). In DNA form, the CDR3 reads TGCGCCAGCAGCCAACGGCCCAGCACAGATACGCAGTATTTT. It codes for CASSQRPSTDTQYF.